This T cell receptor beta chain was captured in a study of T cells in Graves' hyperthyroidism and ophthalmopathy. Researchers amplified the TCR beta CDR3 regions from RNA transcripts. Using the HTBI primer set, a first-round RT-PCR was run on the TCR CDR3. TCRdb recomputed calls from the multiplex PCR reads with MiXCR, one row per CDR3 protein. The table includes under 400,000 distinct CDR3 sequences, 15% to 20% detected once. CDR3 length: 15 amino acids. CDR1 is MGHRA and CDR2 is YSYEKL in the germline V gene. V was trimmed by 3 bases and J by 0 bases, leaving 12 bases between them. The J gene is TRBJ2-7, the V gene TRBV4-1; D perhaps matches TRBD2 (5 bases). The sample comprised blood. The receptor's source is a woman aged 45-65 years with Graves' hyperthyroidism. The CDR3, as DNA: TGCGCCAGCAGCCATGGCCGGGGAAACTCCTACGAGCAGTACTTC. It is translated as CASSHGRGNSYEQYF.